The next 27 T cell receptor beta chains were all read from a single sample in a study of molecular identifiers for immune sequencing clone quantification. In TCRdb, the PCR reads were re-called with MiXCR into one record per CDR3 protein. The sample comprises under 650,000 distinct CDR3 sequences, approximately 20% of which are singletons, and 0.85% to 0.9% rests with the top ten. The sample taken for sequencing was naive CD8+ T cells from blood, with Jurkat cell RNA spiked in. Subset: FACS-sorted CD8+CD4-CCR7+CD45RA+ naive T cells. Receptors were obtained from a human donor in good health. Some libraries in this study had Jurkat cell RNA spiked in.

The table lists this clonotype with a few counts. V gene TRBV4-1 combines with J gene TRBJ2-1; D is uncertain. The V end lost 1 base, the J end lost 9 bases, and 7 bases lay between the germline ends. There are 12 residues in the CDR3. CDR1 MGHRA and CDR2 YSYEKL come from the germline V gene. CDR3 region: CASSQVVSEQFF. The CDR3 DNA reads TGCGCCAGCAGCCAAGTAGTTTCTGAGCAGTTCTTC.

This clonotype was detected a few times. This chain links TRBV4-3 with TRBJ1-2, with D tentatively TRBD1 (6 bases). Germline assignment: CDR1 LGHNA and CDR2 YSLEER. The CDR3 runs 15 residues. Trimming took off 4 bases at V and 3 bases at J, with 15 bases between the two ends. The CDR3 coding sequence is TGCGCCAGCAGCCTTACTTCGACAGGAGACTATGGCTACACCTTC. It encodes CASSLTSTGDYGYTF.

This clonotype was seen at least ten times. The rearrangement links TRBV29-1 to TRBJ2-5; a weak D match, TRBD1 (5 bases). Germline V gene sequence: CDR1 SQVTM, CDR2 ANQGSEA. The CDR3 consists of 11 residues. Between the trimmed V and J ends, which lost 6 bases and 5 bases, there was a span of 10 bases. The CDR3 DNA is TGCAGCGTCCAGGGTACGGAGACCCAGTACTTC. Translating it yields CSVQGTETQYF.

In this sample, this clonotype turned up many times. The rearrangement joins TRBV6-6 to TRBJ2-3; 10 nucleotides align to TRBD2. V was pared by 4 bases and J by 2 bases, with 6 bases of the junction left unmatched. Germline CDR1 reads MNHNY; CDR2 reads SVGAGI (reference sequence). There are 16 residues in the CDR3. This CDR3 reads CASSSLAGAYTDTQYF. CDR3 nucleotide sequence: TGTGCCAGCAGTTCTCTAGCGGGGGCGTACACAGATACGCAGTATTTT.

The genes are TRBV5-6 and TRBJ2-5; D gene ambiguous. The CDR3 totals 13 residues. The V and J ends lost 5 bases and 2 bases respectively, with 10 bases between them. Germline V gene sequence: CDR1 SGHDT, CDR2 YYEEEE. This chain's CDR3 is CASRGFGQETQYF. In DNA form, the CDR3 reads TGTGCCAGCAGGGGGTTTGGGCAAGAGACCCAGTACTTC.

This clonotype was found many times. J is TRBJ1-2 and V is TRBV6-5; 9 bases fit TRBD1. The CDR3 covers 13 residues. With V trimmed by 9 bases and J by 4 bases, 6 bases remained unmatched. Germline loops: CDR1 MNHEY, CDR2 SVGAGI. CDR3 sequence: CASRGQGAYGYTF. As DNA, the CDR3 is TGTGCCAGTAGGGGACAGGGCGCCTATGGCTACACCTTC.

The CDR3 DNA is TGTGCCAGCAGCTTTGGCACCCCTGGGGAGCAGTTCTTC. Translated, it gives CASSFGTPGEQFF. V is TRBV7-9 and J is TRBJ2-1; no definite D call. Germline V gene lookup returns CDR1 SEHNR and CDR2 FQNEAQ (reference sequence). This CDR3 is 13 amino acids long. V was cut by 3 bases and J by 10 bases, with 13 bases left in between.

This clonotype was seen many times. The chain combines TRBV27 with TRBJ2-3; tentatively, D is TRBD2 (5 bases). V was shortened by 4 bases and J by 4 bases, with 24 bases between the two germline ends. Germline V gene sequence: CDR1 MNHEY, CDR2 SMNVEV (reference sequence). The CDR3 spans 18 residues. CDR3 sequence reads: CASSSSLEDQGRADTQYF. The CDR3 DNA reads as TGTGCCAGCAGTTCCTCCCTGGAGGACCAAGGTCGGGCAGATACGCAGTATTTT.

This clonotype has a count of ten or more. The chain combines TRBV29-1 with TRBJ1-1; no reliable D call. Germline V gene sequence: CDR1 SQVTM, CDR2 ANQGSEA. The germline V and J ends were trimmed by 7 bases and 0 bases, with 15 bases remaining between them. The length of the CDR3 is 14 residues. The CDR3 region has the DNA TGCAGCGCCGACGGACTCAGCATGAACACTGAAGCTTTCTTT. This encodes CSADGLSMNTEAFF. Full variable domain (missing parts from reference TRBV29-1 and TRBJ1-1): SAVISQKPSRDICQRGTSLTIQCQVDSQVTMMFWYRQQPGQSLTLIATANQGSEATYESGFVIDKFPISRPNLTFSTLTVSNMSPEDSSIYLCSADGLSMNTEAFFGQGTRLTVV.

A note on this clonotype: A much more abundant neighbour one base away suggests this may be a read error. The chain links TRBV20-1 to TRBJ2-3; no clear D gene. Germline V lookup: CDR1 DFQATT, CDR2 SNEGSKA (reference sequence). The CDR3 sequence is 17 residues long. The CDR3 DNA is TGCAGTGCCCCAGGACCACCCTCTCCGACCAGCACAGATACGCGGTATTTT. It encodes CSAPGPPSPTSTDTRYF.

At least ten counts were recorded for this clonotype. J is TRBJ2-4 and V is TRBV4-1, with TRBD2 matching 14 bases. The J segment lost 4 bases and the V segment lost 5 bases, leaving 7 bases of the junction unmatched. The germline V gene encodes CDR1 MGHRA and CDR2 YSYEKL. The CDR3 spans 17 residues. This CDR3 is CASSRGTSGREKNIQYF. For the CDR3, the DNA is TGCGCCAGCAGCAGGGGGACTAGCGGGAGAGAAAAAAACATTCAGTACTTC.

This clonotype was recorded at least ten times. This sequence joins TRBV6-5 and TRBJ1-3; D remains unclear. V was cut by 2 bases and J by 3 bases, with 8 bases left in between. CDR3 length: 14 amino acids. Looked up from germline, CDR1 is MNHEY and CDR2 is SVGAGI. The CDR3 bases are TGTGCCAGCAGTTACGGGGAGTTTGGAAACACCATATATTTT. Protein product: CASSYGEFGNTIYF.

V gene TRBV11-3 combines with J gene TRBJ2-1, with 11 bases matching TRBD2. This CDR3 spans 16 amino acids. Trimming removed 5 bases from V and 4 bases from J; junction bases left unmatched: 7. Germline-derived CDR1 and CDR2 are SGHNT and YENEEA. This CDR3 is CASSPRLAGKYNEQFF. Here the CDR3 DNA reads TGTGCCAGCAGCCCAAGACTAGCGGGGAAATACAATGAGCAGTTCTTC.

The V and J genes are TRBV29-1 and TRBJ2-3, with unresolved D. Germline V lookup: CDR1 SQVTM, CDR2 ANQGSEA. Trimming removed 5 bases from V and 4 bases from J, with 16 bases in between. This CDR3 region has 14 residues. The chain's CDR3 is CSVLRAGEADTQYF. CDR3 nucleotide sequence: TGCAGCGTTTTGAGAGCAGGTGAAGCAGATACGCAGTATTTT.

About this clonotype itself: This may come from a read error, since a much larger clone is one base off. Because the CDR3 is missing its conserved closing phenylalanine or tryptophan, this is likely a read error. The chain combines TRBV30 with TRBJ2-7; D gene ambiguous. V dropped 3 bases and J dropped 3 bases, with 9 bases sitting between them. From germline, CDR1 is GTSNPN and CDR2 SVGIG (reference sequence). The CDR3 length is 12 residues. The CDR3 is CAWSQMGYEQYL. For the CDR3, the DNA is TGTGCCTGGAGCCAAATGGGCTACGAGCAGTACCTC.

Many counts were recorded for this clonotype. The V gene is TRBV5-4, the J gene TRBJ2-3; a possible D gene is TRBD2 (6 bases). The V and J ends lost 4 bases and 2 bases respectively, with 17 bases between them. In germline, CDR1 is SGHNT, CDR2 YYREEE (reference sequence). The CDR3 consists of 16 residues. The CDR3 region is CASSIRDFTVTDTQYF. CDR3 coding DNA: TGTGCCAGCAGCATCCGGGACTTTACAGTCACAGATACGCAGTATTTT. Using reference TRBV5-4 and TRBJ2-3 for the parts outside the CDR3, the full variable domain is ETGVTQSPTHLIKTRGQQVTLRCSSQSGHNTVSWYQQALGQGPQFIFQYYREEENGRGNFPPRFSGLQFPNYSSELNVNALELDDSALYLCASSIRDFTVTDTQYFGPGTRLTVL.

This clonotype showed up many times. This chain links TRBV14 with TRBJ2-2; tentative D call: TRBD2 (5 bases). V dropped 1 base and J dropped 6 bases, with 9 bases sitting between them. CDR3 length: 14 residues. Germline V gene lookup returns CDR1 SGHDN and CDR2 FVKESK. The CDR3 loop reads CASSQVAAAGELFF. In nucleotides, the CDR3 is TGTGCCAGCAGCCAAGTGGCAGCGGCCGGGGAGCTGTTTTTT.

There are many counts of this clonotype. Here the CDR3 DNA reads TGTGCCAGCAGCTCCCGAGGCGGGGTACAGTACTATGGCTACACCTTC. Amino acids: CASSSRGGVQYYGYTF. The chain uses TRBV7-9 and TRBJ1-2, with no clear D. The CDR3 consists of 16 residues. Deletions cut 4 bases from V and 3 bases from J, with 18 bases between. In germline, CDR1 is SEHNR, CDR2 FQNEAQ (reference sequence).

This clonotype was detected many times. V is TRBV11-2 and J is TRBJ2-3, with D perhaps TRBD2 (6 bases). V lost 3 bases and J lost 0, with 10 bases in between. Germline V gene lookup returns CDR1 SGHAT and CDR2 FQNNGV. The CDR3 covers 15 residues. The CDR3 here is CASSFGGFSTDTQYF. DNA for the CDR3: TGTGCCAGCAGCTTCGGGGGTTTTAGCACAGATACGCAGTATTTT.

This clonotype was detected only a few times. The CDR3 reads CASSYSFPDLNYGYTF. CDR3 bases: TGTGCCAGCAGTTACTCTTTTCCAGACTTAAACTATGGCTACACCTTC. The chain employs TRBV6-5 and TRBJ1-2; D not resolved. Per the germline V gene, CDR1 is MNHEY and CDR2 is SVGAGI. This CDR3 is 16 amino acids long. Trimming cost V 0 bases and J 2 bases, with 13 bases left between them.

The gene calls are TRBV27 and TRBJ2-5, with 8 bases that match TRBD1. There are 15 residues in the CDR3. V was pared by 5 bases and J by 4 bases, with 9 bases of the junction left unmatched. Germline V gene data show CDR1 as MNHEY and CDR2 as SMNVEV (reference sequence). The DNA of the CDR3 is TGTGCCAGCAGTCCCTCGACAGGGGCTCGAGAGACCCAGTACTTC. It translates to CASSPSTGARETQYF.

In this sample, this clonotype turned up many times. The genes are TRBV29-1 and TRBJ2-7; 13 nucleotides line up with TRBD2. V was clipped by 6 bases and J by 5 bases; unmatched bases: 4. Germline V gene sequence: CDR1 SQVTM, CDR2 ANQGSEA. The CDR3 consists of 13 residues. Written as DNA, the CDR3 is TGCAGCGTAGAGACTAGCGGGAGGAACGAGCAGTACTTC. Translating gives CSVETSGRNEQYF.

This clonotype has only a few counts. The rearrangement joins TRBV19 to TRBJ2-7; TRBD1 aligns across 10 bases. This CDR3 comprises 14 residues. Germline lookup yields CDR1 LNHDA and CDR2 SQIVND (reference sequence). V shed 3 bases, J shed 5 bases, and the junction held 4 bases outside the gene matches. The DNA of the CDR3 is TGTGCCAGTAGTATGGGACAGGGGAGCCACGAGCAGTACTTC. Amino acids: CASSMGQGSHEQYF.

Points on this clonotype: A much larger clone differs by one base, so this may be a read error. The chain joins TRBV5-3 to TRBJ1-2; D gene unclear. TRBV5-3 is classed as an ORF, of uncertain function. V was clipped by 8 bases and J by 0 bases, with 20 bases between them. The CDR3 has 16 amino acids. This CDR3 reads CASSPGGTASNYGYTF. The CDR3 bases are TGTGCCAGCAGTCCGGGAGGCACCGCGTCTAACTATGGCTACACCTTC.

This clonotype was recorded a few times. DNA for the CDR3: TGTGCCAGTAGTATAGGGACGCTCGGCTACACCTTC. Residues: CASSIGTLGYTF. The chain has TRBV19 and TRBJ1-2; D is unresolved. The CDR3 consists of 12 residues. V was trimmed by 1 base and J by 8 bases, leaving 8 bases between them. Germline loops: CDR1 LNHDA, CDR2 SQIVND (reference sequence).

As to this clonotype: The CDR3 does not close with the conserved phenylalanine or tryptophan, likely indicating a read error. This sequence joins TRBV19 and TRBJ1-1; no definite D call. Trimming removed 10 bases at V and 7 bases at J, with 16 bases between. From germline, CDR1 is LNHDA and CDR2 SQIVND (reference sequence). This CDR3 comprises 12 residues. The CDR3 region has the DNA TGTGCCACGTCATCAGGATTGGGTGAAGCTTTCCTT. Its translation is CATSSGLGEAFL.

This clonotype showed up many times. V is TRBV30 and J is TRBJ2-5, with TRBD2 identical over 13 bases. The ends lost 2 bases at V and 3 bases at J; junction bases unmatched: 6. The CDR3 is 16 amino acids. Germline values: CDR1 GTSNPN, CDR2 SVGIG (reference sequence). The CDR3 protein is CAWSSRTSGGKETQYF. CDR3 nucleotides: TGTGCCTGGAGTAGCCGGACTAGCGGGGGAAAAGAGACCCAGTACTTC.